The 4 T cell receptor beta chains reported below all come from one sample, sequenced in a study of post-analysis software for immune sequencing data. Study-wide results and caveats: Among four or five TRBV segments more frequent in patients than controls were TRBV5-6, TRBV5-1 and TRBV20-1.

Antigens for these TCRs are unknown. Prepared TCR beta cDNA libraries contained unique molecular identifiers. Via MiXCR, TCRdb re-called the PCR reads, giving one row per CDR3 protein. The data hold approximately 460,000 distinct CDR3 sequences, with around 40% observed a single time. Sequenced sample: blood. These TCRs come from a girl under 18 with multiple sclerosis.

The CDR3 protein is CASSFARSNTGELFF. CDR3 nucleotide sequence: TGTGCCAGCAGCTTTGCCAGATCGAACACCGGGGAGCTGTTTTTT. The chain carries TRBV7-3 and TRBJ2-2; D ambiguous. CDR3 length: 15 amino acids. CDR1 and CDR2 (germline): SGHTA, FQGTGA. V shed 3 bases and J shed 0 bases, with 8 bases lying between them.

In this sample, this clonotype turned up a few times. The V gene is TRBV5-1, the J gene TRBJ2-1; 11 bases agree with TRBD2. V lost 4 bases to trimming and J lost 8 bases; unmatched junction nucleotides: 8. Germline-derived CDR1 and CDR2 are SGHRS and YFSETQ. This CDR3 contains 15 residues. CDR3 in amino acids: CASSPASGRNHEQFF. For the CDR3, the DNA is TGCGCCAGCAGCCCCGCTAGCGGGAGGAACCATGAGCAGTTCTTC.

The chain joins TRBV5-1 to TRBJ2-3, with TRBD2 identical over 14 bases. V gave up 4 bases and J gave up 4 bases; unmatched junction bases: 2. The CDR3 is made up of 15 amino acids. Germline CDR1 SGHRS, CDR2 YFSETQ. CDR3 bases: TGCGCCAGCAGCGGGACTAGCGGGAGCGCAGATACGCAGTATTTT. Translating gives CASSGTSGSADTQYF. The variable domain in full, with the rest retrieved from reference TRBV5-1 and TRBJ2-3, is KAGVTQTPRYLIKTRGQQVTLSCSPISGHRSVSWYQQTPGQGLQFLFEYFSETQRNKGNFPGRFSGRQFSNSRSEMNVSTLELGDSALYLCASSGTSGSADTQYFGPGTRLTVL.

This clonotype has just a few counts. The chain carries TRBV4-1 and TRBJ2-7; 9 bases line up with TRBD2. This CDR3 spans 14 amino acids. V was clipped by 2 bases and J by 5 bases; unmatched bases: 4. Germline V gives CDR1 MGHRA, CDR2 YSYEKL. The CDR3 sequence: CASSQNSGSHEQYF. CDR3 sequence (DNA): TGCGCCAGCAGCCAAAATAGCGGGAGCCACGAGCAGTACTTC.